These 18 T cell receptor beta chains were sequenced from one sample in a study of blood T cell repertoires in COVID-19 (dated by TCRdb to 2018 to 2021). Receptor amplification or capture employed the immunoSEQ multiplex PCR assay. In its TCRdb copy, this immuneACCESS table keeps in-frame sequences only and misses some clones. Where compared with another copy, unresolved V genes explain less than half of these, and the others have no known cause. Within this sample are about 190,000 clones, with over 75% of them counted one time only. Of the sample, 5% to 7.5% is held by the ten largest clones. The sequencing sample was made of peripheral blood. The receptors stem from a woman in her forties who had recovered from COVID-19.

The chain employs TRBV27 and TRBJ2-3, with a weak D call TRBD2 (6 bases). Trimming took off 2 bases at V and 3 bases at J, with 9 bases between the two ends. CDR1 is MNHEY, CDR2 SMNVEV, per germline (reference sequence). The CDR3 runs 14 residues. CDR3 DNA: TGTGCCAGCAGTTTAGAACTAGCAACAGATACGCAGTATTTT. Its translation: CASSLELATDTQYF.

The chain has TRBV28 and TRBJ2-7, with 16 bases aligning to TRBD2. The V gene end was trimmed by 1 base and the J gene end by 6 bases; junction bases not matched to a gene: 12. The CDR3 runs 19 residues. In germline, CDR1 is MDHEN, CDR2 SYDVKM. The CDR3 loop reads CASSLLGTSGRAVYGEQYF. CDR3 DNA: TGTGCCAGCAGTTTATTAGGGACTAGCGGGAGGGCCGTGTATGGCGAGCAGTACTTC.

The chain carries TRBV25-1 and TRBJ2-7, with 7 bases lining up with TRBD2. Looked up from germline, CDR1 is MGHDK and CDR2 is SYGVNS. V lost 10 bases and J lost 7; bases outside the gene matches: 7. The CDR3 length is 11 residues. The CDR3 loop is CATLAVREQYF. In DNA, the CDR3 is TGTGCCACCCTAGCGGTCCGAGAGCAGTACTTC.

The J gene is TRBJ1-1, the V gene TRBV30, with a tentative D call TRBD1 (6 bases). This CDR3 is 12 amino acids long. Looked up from germline, CDR1 is GTSNPN and CDR2 is SVGIG (reference sequence). V was pared by 2 bases and J by 3 bases, with 7 bases between. CDR3 sequence (DNA): TGTGCCTGGAGTACAGGGTACACTGAAGCTTTCTTT. It is translated as CAWSTGYTEAFF.

This chain uses TRBV5-5 with TRBJ2-1; 8 nucleotides agree with TRBD2. After removal of 4 bases from V and 6 bases from J, the junction contained 12 bases not matched to a gene. This CDR3 is built from 16 residues. Germline CDR1 reads SGHKS; CDR2 reads YYEKEE (reference sequence). The CDR3: CASSPSGLVESNEQFF. Here the CDR3 DNA reads TGTGCCAGCAGCCCGTCGGGACTAGTTGAAAGCAATGAGCAGTTCTTC. Full variable domain (rest looked up from reference TRBV5-5 and TRBJ2-1): DAGVTQSPTHLIKTRGQQVTLRCSPISGHKSVSWYQQVLGQGPQFIFQYYEKEERGRGNFPDRFSARQFPNYSSELNVNALLLGDSALYLCASSPSGLVESNEQFFGPGTRLTVL.

V is TRBV30 and J is TRBJ2-1; weak D call: TRBD1 (5 bases). CDR1 GTSNPN and CDR2 SVGIG come from the germline V gene (reference sequence). The CDR3 runs to 13 residues. The CDR3 loop is CAGDLGDHNEQFF. DNA of the CDR3: TGTGCTGGCGACCTAGGGGATCACAATGAGCAGTTCTTC.

A single count supports this clone. The chain uses TRBV6-5 and TRBJ2-6, with a weak D call TRBD1 (5 bases). Germline CDR1 and CDR2: MNHEY and SVGAGI. Trimming shortened V by 2 bases and J by 2 bases, and 7 bases separated the two germline ends. The length of the CDR3 is 15 residues. CDR3 loop: CASSYIRAGANVLTF. The CDR3 nucleotides read TGTGCCAGCAGTTACATCAGGGCTGGGGCCAACGTCCTGACTTTC.

V gene TRBV7-2 combines with J gene TRBJ1-4; D possibly corresponds to TRBD1 (6 bases). Trimming stripped 6 bases from V and 5 bases from J, with 13 bases between. This CDR3 comprises 14 residues. Germline V gene sequence: CDR1 SGHTA, CDR2 FQGNSA. The DNA of the CDR3 is TGTGCCAGCAGTCGGGACACGGGGAATGAAAAACTGTTTTTT. This sequence encodes CASSRDTGNEKLFF.

The CDR3 loop is CAWSVGRLDGTDTQYF. The CDR3 bases are TGTGCCTGGAGTGTTGGCAGGTTGGATGGCACAGATACGCAGTATTTT. V and J are TRBV30 and TRBJ2-3; D is ambiguous. The V end lost 0 bases, the J end lost 1 base, and 14 bases lay between the germline ends. This CDR3 region has 16 residues. Germline-derived CDR1 and CDR2 are GTSNPN and SVGIG (reference sequence).

This clone showed up just once. The chain has TRBV2 and TRBJ2-1, with TRBD2 matching over 10 bases. The CDR3 length is 15 residues. J gave up 4 bases and V 8 bases, and 8 bases lay outside the gene matches. CDR1 is SNHLY, CDR2 FYNNEI, per germline. The DNA for the CDR3 is TGTGCCAGCGCTAGCGGGAGTACAAATTACAATGAGCAGTTCTTC. This encodes CASASGSTNYNEQFF.

V is TRBV18 and J is TRBJ1-6; 7 bases agree with TRBD1. The trim removed 3 bases at V and 6 bases at J, leaving 17 bases unmatched. CDR1 is KGHSH, CDR2 LQKENI, per germline. The CDR3 covers 19 residues. The CDR3 DNA reads TGTGCCAGCTCACCCCGCGAAACAGGGGACCCTGGTTTTAATTCACCCCTCCACTTT. Protein sequence: CASSPRETGDPGFNSPLHF. The variable domain in full, with the rest retrieved from reference TRBV18 and TRBJ1-6, is NAGVMQNPRHLVRRRGQEARLRCSPMKGHSHVYWYRQLPEEGLKFMVYLQKENIIDESGMPKERFSAEFPKEGPSILRIQQVVRGDSAAYFCASSPRETGDPGFNSPLHFGNGTRLTVT.

In its sample, this clone was seen once. J is TRBJ1-4 and V is TRBV9, with 8 bases matching TRBD1. CDR1 is SGDLS, CDR2 YYNGEE, per germline. The J segment lost 0 bases and the V segment lost 2 bases, leaving 6 bases of the junction unmatched. The CDR3 consists of 17 residues. CDR3 DNA sequence: TGTGCCAGCAGCGTCACGGGACAGGCCTCAACTAATGAAAAACTGTTTTTT. The encoded protein is CASSVTGQASTNEKLFF.

The genes are TRBV4-1 and TRBJ2-7; the D gene is possibly TRBD2 (5 bases). The germline gives CDR1 MGHRA, CDR2 YSYEKL. The V end lost 4 bases, the J end lost 3 bases, and 16 bases lay between the germline ends. The CDR3 sequence is 15 residues long. Here the CDR3 DNA reads TGCGCCAGCAGCCGGACCCCGGAGGATAACTACGAGCAGTACTTC. This encodes CASSRTPEDNYEQYF.

This clone was counted once. V usage is TRBV27 and J usage is TRBJ1-2; 7 nucleotides align to TRBD1. Trimming cost V 6 bases and J 4 bases; bases outside gene matches: 11. The V gene's germline CDR1 is MNHEY and CDR2 SMNVEV (reference sequence). The CDR3 extends over 15 amino acids. In DNA, the CDR3 is TGTGCCAGCAGGCGGGCCGATCGGGACAGCTATGGCTACACCTTC. Translation: CASRRADRDSYGYTF.

The genes are TRBV7-9 and TRBJ2-4; 12 positions agree with TRBD2. Trimming took 5 bases from V and 3 from J; bases not matched to a gene: 8. The germline V gene encodes CDR1 SEHNR and CDR2 FQNEAQ (reference sequence). This CDR3 is built from 17 residues. The CDR3: CASSLTSGRSYKNIQYF. The CDR3 nucleotides are TGTGCCAGCAGCCTGACTAGCGGGAGATCGTACAAAAACATTCAGTACTTC.

The DNA for the CDR3 is TGTGCCAGCAGCCAGGGGACACTGGGACAGCCCCAGCATTTT. Its translation is CASSQGTLGQPQHF. V and J are TRBV14 and TRBJ1-5, with D maybe TRBD1 (6 bases). Between the trimmed V and J ends, which lost 3 bases and 7 bases, there was a span of 13 bases. Per the germline V gene, CDR1 is SGHDN and CDR2 is FVKESK. The CDR3 sequence is 14 residues long.

The chain couples TRBV10-2 to TRBJ1-4; 11 nucleotides agree with TRBD1. V gave up 7 bases and J gave up 4 bases; unmatched junction bases: 5. This CDR3 has 15 residues. The V gene's germline CDR1 is WSHSY and CDR2 SAAADI. This CDR3 is CASTDRGQGNEKLFF. CDR3 nucleotides: TGCGCCAGCACGGACAGGGGGCAGGGTAATGAAAAACTGTTTTTT.

J is TRBJ2-1 and V is TRBV19; 8 bases are shared with TRBD1. The CDR3 runs 17 residues. The germline V gene has CDR1 LNHDA and CDR2 SQIVND (reference sequence). After removal of 7 bases from V and 0 bases from J, the junction contained 11 bases not matched to a gene. CDR3 sequence (DNA): TGTGCCAGTACGACAGGGGAGGAGTCTAGCTCCTACAATGAGCAGTTCTTC. Its protein is CASTTGEESSSYNEQFF.